Listed here are 26 T cell receptor beta chains from one sample, sequenced in a study of cytomegalovirus exposure and HLA in healthy donors. Vbeta (60) and Jbeta (13) primers were used in the PCR. TCRdb's table, derived via immunoSEQ multiplex PCR, lists solely in-frame clones and lacks some. The data show 180,000 or so clones, 76% seen once. What was sequenced was PBMCs. These TCRs come from a man younger than 35 in good health and CMV-seronegative.

V gene TRBV6-1 combines with J gene TRBJ1-2, with a tentative D call TRBD1 (5 bases). This CDR3 is built from 15 residues. The V end lost 6 bases, the J end lost 4 bases, and 18 bases lay between the germline ends. Germline-derived CDR1 and CDR2 are MNHNS and SASEGT. In DNA, the CDR3 is TGTGCCAGCAGGGACCCGGGACTCAACCGCTATGGCTACACCTTC. It specifies CASRDPGLNRYGYTF.

The rearrangement links TRBV10-3 to TRBJ2-5; 8 bases match TRBD1. Looked up from germline, CDR1 is ENHRY and CDR2 is SYGVKD. CDR3 length: 13 amino acids. V was pared by 8 bases and J by 5 bases, with 7 bases of the junction left unmatched. The CDR3 is CAIGGTGGETQYF. DNA for the CDR3: TGTGCCATCGGGGGGACAGGAGGGGAGACCCAGTACTTC.

In its sample, this clone was seen a few times. The gene calls are TRBV5-1 and TRBJ1-2, with 9 bases lining up with TRBD1. The CDR3 has 14 residues. From germline, CDR1 is SGHRS and CDR2 YFSETQ. The V segment lost 4 bases and the J segment 5 bases; nucleotides outside the gene matches: 6. CDR3 DNA: TGCGCCAGCAGCGTACCGGGACAGGGATATGGCTACACCTTC. It translates to CASSVPGQGYGYTF.

The chain has TRBV7-9 and TRBJ2-7; TRBD1 aligns across 10 bases. V gave up 3 bases and J gave up 6 bases; unmatched junction bases: 8. The germline CDR1 and CDR2 sequences are SEHNR and FQNEAQ (reference sequence). This CDR3 has 15 residues. This CDR3 is CASSFRLDRGSEQYF. The CDR3 DNA sequence: TGTGCCAGCAGCTTTCGGCTGGACAGGGGGAGCGAGCAGTACTTC.

This clone has only one observation. The rearrangement uses TRBV5-4 and TRBJ2-6, with a possible D match to TRBD1 (5 bases). Trimming pared 7 bases from V and 4 bases from J, leaving 18 bases between. This CDR3 has 16 residues. The germline gives CDR1 SGHNT, CDR2 YYREEE (reference sequence). The CDR3 coding sequence is TGTGCCAGCGCGCTTCTCTCAGGGTCCGGGGCCAACGTCCTGACTTTC. Residues: CASALLSGSGANVLTF.

This clone has only a few counts. This chain connects TRBV11-2 to TRBJ2-7; 8 nucleotides match TRBD2. From germline, CDR1 is SGHAT and CDR2 FQNNGV. The J segment lost 4 bases and the V segment lost 1 base, leaving 6 bases of the junction unmatched. The CDR3 is 15 amino acids. The CDR3 DNA sequence: TGTGCCAGCAGCTTAGTAGTTAGCGGGATGTACGAGCAGTACTTC. This translates into CASSLVVSGMYEQYF.

The chain joins TRBV19 to TRBJ2-7; a weak D match, TRBD2 (6 bases). From germline, CDR1 is LNHDA and CDR2 SQIVND (reference sequence). The CDR3 covers 13 residues. The germline V and J ends were trimmed by 5 bases and 6 bases, with 14 bases remaining between them. The CDR3 DNA sequence: TGTGCCAGTAGTGCCCGGGACTTGATCGAGCAGTACTTC. It is translated as CASSARDLIEQYF.

This sequence joins TRBV9 and TRBJ1-1; the match to TRBD1 covers 8 bases. The CDR3 consists of 14 residues. Germline V gives CDR1 SGDLS, CDR2 YYNGEE. J was trimmed by 7 bases and V by 0 bases; bases with no gene match: 5. The chain's CDR3 is CASSVVTGADEAFF. Written as DNA, the CDR3 is TGTGCCAGCAGCGTAGTGACAGGGGCCGATGAAGCTTTCTTT. The whole variable domain, remainder taken from reference TRBV9 and TRBJ1-1, is DSGVTQTPKHLITATGQRVTLRCSPRSGDLSVYWYQQSLDQGLQFLIQYYNGEERAKGNILERFSAQQFPDLHSELNLSSLELGDSALYFCASSVVTGADEAFFGQGTRLTVV.

The rearrangement links TRBV7-8 to TRBJ2-1; 9 nucleotides agree with TRBD1. Germline values: CDR1 SGHVS, CDR2 FQNEAQ. V lost 5 bases, J lost 7 bases, and 9 bases stayed unmatched. CDR3 length: 15 amino acids. The CDR3, as DNA: TGTGCCAGCAGCCCACGGGACAGGGTTTGGAATGAGCAGTTCTTC. Amino acid sequence: CASSPRDRVWNEQFF.

V is TRBV28 and J is TRBJ1-2; perhaps TRBD1 as D (6 bases). Trimming left V 5 bases short and J 12 bases short, with 22 bases between. This CDR3 contains 14 residues. Germline loops: CDR1 MDHEN, CDR2 SYDVKM. CDR3 loop: CASSRQDSTRRDTF. The CDR3 DNA follows: TGTGCCAGCAGTCGACAGGATAGTACACGGCGGGACACCTTC.

This clone showed up just a few times. The rearrangement uses TRBV29-1 and TRBJ2-2; 10 positions agree with TRBD1. The CDR3 has 14 residues. Germline trimming cut 6 bases from V and 3 bases from J; bases unmatched to any gene: 4. The germline gives CDR1 SQVTM, CDR2 ANQGSEA. This CDR3 is CSVGQGSDTGELFF. The CDR3, as DNA: TGCAGCGTGGGACAGGGGTCGGACACCGGGGAGCTGTTTTTT.

CDR3 protein: CASSQLQGSYGYTF. CDR3 nucleotides: TGTGCCAGCAGCCAGTTACAGGGCTCCTATGGCTACACCTTC. The rearrangement joins TRBV6-5 to TRBJ1-2; TRBD1 might be the D (6 bases). Germline V lookup: CDR1 MNHEY, CDR2 SVGAGI. The CDR3 loop spans 14 amino acids. V was cut by 6 bases and J by 4 bases, with 15 bases left in between.

The sample holds one count of this clone. The V call is TRBV5-4, the J call TRBJ2-7; 7 nucleotides line up with TRBD2. Looked up from germline, CDR1 is SGHNT and CDR2 is YYREEE (reference sequence). The CDR3 loop spans 15 amino acids. V lost 4 bases and J lost 0; bases outside the gene matches: 7. The DNA of the CDR3 is TGTGCCAGCAGCGGCGTGGGCGGGGGCTCCTACGAGCAGTACTTC. This codes for CASSGVGGGSYEQYF.

The chain joins TRBV19 to TRBJ2-3; TRBD2 agrees at 11 bases. Germline V gene sequence: CDR1 LNHDA, CDR2 SQIVND (reference sequence). V gave up 6 bases and J gave up 0 bases; unmatched junction bases: 5. The CDR3 has 16 amino acids. This chain's CDR3 is CASSPRLAGSTDTQYF. The DNA of the CDR3 is TGTGCCAGTAGCCCCAGACTAGCGGGAAGCACAGATACGCAGTATTTT.

The chain has TRBV28 and TRBJ1-4; 7 bases map to TRBD1. Per germline, CDR1 MDHEN and CDR2 SYDVKM. The CDR3 loop spans 16 amino acids. J gave up 14 bases and V 5 bases, and 20 bases lay outside the gene matches. This CDR3 is CASSQLGLTGFSWLFF. The CDR3 DNA is TGTGCCAGCAGTCAGCTTGGTTTGACAGGGTTCTCTTGGCTGTTTTTT.

The chain recombines TRBV30 with TRBJ2-1; 10 positions match TRBD2. CDR1 is GTSNPN and CDR2 is SVGIG in the germline V gene (reference sequence). This CDR3 spans 14 amino acids. Trimming cost V 4 bases and J 7 bases; bases outside gene matches: 7. The DNA for the CDR3 is TGTGCCTGGATAGGGCTAGCGGGAGCTAATGAGCAGTTCTTC. This codes for CAWIGLAGANEQFF.

V is TRBV2 and J is TRBJ2-3; D not resolved. V lost 4 bases and J 6 bases, leaving 8 bases between the germline ends. CDR3 length equals 12 residues. Germline-derived CDR1 and CDR2 are SNHLY and FYNNEI. The CDR3 nucleotides are TGTGCCAGCAGTGGAATGCGGGATACGCAGTATTTT. It translates to CASSGMRDTQYF.

The rearrangement uses TRBV18 and TRBJ2-7, with D possibly being TRBD1 (5 bases). Germline V CDR1 and CDR2: KGHSH, LQKENI. This CDR3 has 13 amino acids. Trimming removed 3 bases at V and 0 bases at J, with 6 bases between. CDR3 DNA sequence: TGTGCCAGCTCACCCAGGGCCTCCTACGAGCAGTACTTC. Amino acids: CASSPRASYEQYF.

The chain is built from TRBV5-1 and TRBJ2-7; TRBD2 matches at 8 bases. Germline CDR1 and CDR2: SGHRS and YFSETQ. The V segment lost 0 bases and the J segment 7 bases; nucleotides outside the gene matches: 6. There are 14 residues in the CDR3. CDR3 coding DNA: TGCGCCAGCAGCTTGGCCACGGGCGGGGGGGAGCAGTACTTC. It is translated as CASSLATGGGEQYF.

The V call is TRBV10-1, the J call TRBJ2-1; 8 bases line up with TRBD2. V shed 0 bases, J shed 3 bases, and the junction held 4 bases outside the gene matches. Germline CDR1 and CDR2: WNHNN and SYGVQD (reference sequence). CDR3 size: 16 residues. CDR3 residues: CASSESVAGGYNEQFF. The CDR3 DNA sequence: TGCGCCAGCAGTGAGTCGGTGGCGGGAGGCTACAATGAGCAGTTCTTC.

The CDR3 DNA is TGTGCCAGCAGTTTCGGGAACGAGCAGTACTTC. It codes for CASSFGNEQYF. V and J are TRBV28 and TRBJ2-7; D might be TRBD2 (5 bases). The germline V gene encodes CDR1 MDHEN and CDR2 SYDVKM. The ends were cut back, 3 bases at V and 5 bases at J, with 5 bases in the middle. The CDR3 spans 11 residues.

V gene TRBV28 combines with J gene TRBJ1-3; D ambiguous. The CDR3 runs 14 residues. Germline V CDR1 and CDR2: MDHEN, SYDVKM. With 6 bases removed from V and 0 bases from J, the gap between germline ends came to 9 bases. In nucleotides, the CDR3 is TGTGCCAGCAGGGGTGGGAGCTCTGGAAACACCATATATTTT. As protein: CASRGGSSGNTIYF.

This clone was detected a few times. The chain joins TRBV30 to TRBJ1-3; unclear D gene. This CDR3 has 13 residues. The V end was cut by 5 bases, the J end by 4 bases, with 12 bases between. Per germline, CDR1 GTSNPN and CDR2 SVGIG (reference sequence). The CDR3 sequence: CAWPGREGNTIYF. The CDR3 coding sequence is TGTGCCTGGCCGGGAAGGGAAGGAAACACCATATATTTT. Complete variable domain (other parts from reference TRBV30 and TRBJ1-3): SQTIHQWPATLVQPVGSPLSLECTVEGTSNPNLYWYRQAAGRGLQLLFYSVGIGQISSEVPQNLSASRPQDRQFILSSKKLLLSDSGFYLCAWPGREGNTIYFGEGSWLTVV.

The chain combines TRBV6-5 with TRBJ2-5, with D possibly matching TRBD1 (7 bases). Trimming pared 6 bases from V and 1 base from J, leaving 12 bases between. Germline loops: CDR1 MNHEY, CDR2 SVGAGI. CDR3 length: 14 amino acids. In DNA, the CDR3 is TGTGCCAGCAGCCGCGGGACAGCCCAAGAGACCCAGTACTTC. This translates into CASSRGTAQETQYF.

The rearrangement uses TRBV6-5 and TRBJ2-3; unclear D gene. The ends were cut back, 5 bases at V and 1 base at J, with 13 bases in the middle. CDR3 size: 15 residues. CDR1 MNHEY and CDR2 SVGAGI come from the germline V gene. CDR3: CASSPRVARTDTQYF. DNA for the CDR3: TGTGCCAGCAGTCCTCGAGTCGCACGCACAGATACGCAGTATTTT.

The genes are TRBV19 and TRBJ1-2; weak D call: TRBD1 (6 bases). Germline V CDR1 and CDR2: LNHDA, SQIVND (reference sequence). Trimming removed 4 bases at V and 6 bases at J, with 9 bases between. The CDR3 extends over 12 amino acids. CDR3 bases: TGTGCCAGTAGTACCAGGGGCGATGGCTACACCTTC. Translated: CASSTRGDGYTF.